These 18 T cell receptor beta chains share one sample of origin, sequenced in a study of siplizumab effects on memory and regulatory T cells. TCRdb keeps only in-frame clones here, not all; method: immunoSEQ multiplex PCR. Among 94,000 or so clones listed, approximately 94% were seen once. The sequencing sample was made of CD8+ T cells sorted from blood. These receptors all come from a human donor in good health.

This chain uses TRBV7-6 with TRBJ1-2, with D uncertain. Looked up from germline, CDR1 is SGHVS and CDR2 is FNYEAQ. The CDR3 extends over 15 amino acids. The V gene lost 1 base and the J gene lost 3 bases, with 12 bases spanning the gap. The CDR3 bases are TGTGCCAGCAGCTTAGGCGGGGATGCGGACTATGGCTACACCTTC. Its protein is CASSLGGDADYGYTF.

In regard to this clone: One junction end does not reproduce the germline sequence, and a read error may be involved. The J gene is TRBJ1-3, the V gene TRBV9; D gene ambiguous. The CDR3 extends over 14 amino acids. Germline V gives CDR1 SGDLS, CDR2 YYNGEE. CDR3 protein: CASTVGSSGNTIYF. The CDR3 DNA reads TGTGCCAGCACCGTAGGGAGCTCTGGAAACACCATATATTTT.

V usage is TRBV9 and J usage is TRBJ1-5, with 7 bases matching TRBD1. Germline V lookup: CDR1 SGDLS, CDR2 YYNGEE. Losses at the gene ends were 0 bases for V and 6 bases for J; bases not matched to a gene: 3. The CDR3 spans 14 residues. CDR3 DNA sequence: TGTGCCAGCAGCGTAGGAGGGGGCAGTCAGCCCCAGCATTTT. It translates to CASSVGGGSQPQHF.

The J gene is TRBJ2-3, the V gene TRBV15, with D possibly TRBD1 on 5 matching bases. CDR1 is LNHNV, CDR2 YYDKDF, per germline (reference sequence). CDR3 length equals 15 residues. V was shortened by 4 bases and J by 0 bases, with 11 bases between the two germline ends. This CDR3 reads CATSTWGASTDTQYF. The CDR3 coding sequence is TGTGCCACCAGCACGTGGGGCGCAAGCACAGATACGCAGTATTTT.

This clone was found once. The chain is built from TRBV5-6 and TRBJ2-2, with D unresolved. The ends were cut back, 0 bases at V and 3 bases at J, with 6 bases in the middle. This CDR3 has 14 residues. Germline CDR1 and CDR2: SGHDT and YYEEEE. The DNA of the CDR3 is TGTGCCAGCAGCTTGGGAAGCTACACCGGGGAGCTGTTTTTT. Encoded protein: CASSLGSYTGELFF.

The DNA of the CDR3 is TGTGCCAGTAGTATAGGCGGGAGGGTCACTGAAGCTTTCTTT. Protein product: CASSIGGRVTEAFF. The chain recombines TRBV19 with TRBJ1-1; D not resolved. CDR3 length: 14 amino acids. Looked up from germline, CDR1 is LNHDA and CDR2 is SQIVND (reference sequence). Trimming shortened V by 1 base and J by 4 bases, and 10 bases separated the two germline ends.

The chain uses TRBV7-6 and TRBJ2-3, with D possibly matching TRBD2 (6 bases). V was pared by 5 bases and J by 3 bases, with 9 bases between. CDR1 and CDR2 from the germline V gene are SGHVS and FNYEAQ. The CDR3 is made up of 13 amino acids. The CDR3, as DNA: TGTGCCAGCAGCCCCGGACTAACAGATACGCAGTATTTT. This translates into CASSPGLTDTQYF.

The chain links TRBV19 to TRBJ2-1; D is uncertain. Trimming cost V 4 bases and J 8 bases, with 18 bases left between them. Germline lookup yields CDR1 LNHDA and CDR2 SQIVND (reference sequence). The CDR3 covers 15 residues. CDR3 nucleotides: TGTGCCAGTAGTACCTACGGTCCGCAGAAGGATGAGCAGTTCTTC. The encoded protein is CASSTYGPQKDEQFF.

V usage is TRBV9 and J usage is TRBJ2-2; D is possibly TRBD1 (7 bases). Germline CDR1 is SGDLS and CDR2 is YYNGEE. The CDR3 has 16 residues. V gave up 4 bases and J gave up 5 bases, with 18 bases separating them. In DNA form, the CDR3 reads TGTGCCAGCAGCCTCGCCATGGAGGGGGCGACCGGGGAGCTGTTTTTT. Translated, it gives CASSLAMEGATGELFF.

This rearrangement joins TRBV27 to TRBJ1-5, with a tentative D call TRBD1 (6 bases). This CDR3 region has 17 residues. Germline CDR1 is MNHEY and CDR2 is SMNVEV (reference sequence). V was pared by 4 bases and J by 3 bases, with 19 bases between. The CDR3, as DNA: TGTGCCAGCAGTTCCCTCAAGACAGGAGGTCCCAATCAGCCCCAGCATTTT. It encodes CASSSLKTGGPNQPQHF.

CDR3 residues: CASSLADGSYEQYF. For the CDR3, the DNA is TGTGCCAGCAGCTTAGCCGACGGATCCTACGAGCAGTACTTC. This chain joins TRBV7-6 and TRBJ2-7; D unresolved. The CDR3 has 14 residues. Germline V gene sequence: CDR1 SGHVS, CDR2 FNYEAQ. Trimming removed 0 bases from V and 1 base from J, with 7 bases in between.

CDR3 loop: CASSPETGPREAFF. CDR3 sequence (DNA): TGCGCCAGCAGCCCCGAGACAGGGCCGAGGGAGGCTTTCTTT. V usage is TRBV4-1 and J usage is TRBJ1-1; 7 nucleotides line up with TRBD1. Looked up from germline, CDR1 is MGHRA and CDR2 is YSYEKL. The CDR3 consists of 14 residues. Trimming cost V 4 bases and J 11 bases; bases outside gene matches: 13.

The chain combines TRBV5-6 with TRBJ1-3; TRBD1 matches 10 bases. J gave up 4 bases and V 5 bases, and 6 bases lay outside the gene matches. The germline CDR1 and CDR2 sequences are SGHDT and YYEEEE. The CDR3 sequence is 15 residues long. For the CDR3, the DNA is TGTGCCAGCAGTCCCGACAGGGGGCACGGAAACACCATATATTTT. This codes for CASSPDRGHGNTIYF. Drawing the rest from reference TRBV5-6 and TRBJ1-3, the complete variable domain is DAGVTQSPTHLIKTRGQQVTLRCSPKSGHDTVSWYQQALGQGPQFIFQYYEEEERQRGNFPDRFSGHQFPNYSSELNVNALLLGDSALYLCASSPDRGHGNTIYFGEGSWLTVV.

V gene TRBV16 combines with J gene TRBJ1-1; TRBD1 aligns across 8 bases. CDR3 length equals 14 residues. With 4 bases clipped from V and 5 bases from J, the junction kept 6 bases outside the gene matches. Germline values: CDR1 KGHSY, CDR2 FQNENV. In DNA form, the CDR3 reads TGTGCCAGCAGCCTGACAGGGGATCTGACTGAAGCTTTCTTT. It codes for CASSLTGDLTEAFF.

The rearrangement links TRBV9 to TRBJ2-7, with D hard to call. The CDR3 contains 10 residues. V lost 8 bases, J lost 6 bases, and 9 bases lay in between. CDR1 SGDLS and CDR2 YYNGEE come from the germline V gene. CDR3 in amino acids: CASPRAEQYF. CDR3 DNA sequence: TGTGCCAGTCCGCGAGCCGAGCAGTACTTC.

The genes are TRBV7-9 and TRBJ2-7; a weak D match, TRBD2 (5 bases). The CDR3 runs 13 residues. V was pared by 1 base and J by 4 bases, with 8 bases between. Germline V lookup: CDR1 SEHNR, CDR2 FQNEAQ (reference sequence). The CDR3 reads CASSLGSGYEQYF. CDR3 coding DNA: TGTGCCAGCAGCTTAGGGTCGGGGTACGAGCAGTACTTC.

This CDR3 reads CASSYAGTSGSNEQFF. In DNA, the CDR3 is TGTGCCAGCAGCTACGCCGGGACTAGCGGGAGTAATGAGCAGTTCTTC. V gene TRBV7-6 combines with J gene TRBJ2-1; 14 bases are shared with TRBD2. Unmatched junction bases numbered 6, after V lost 4 bases and J lost 7 bases. The CDR3 spans 16 residues. Germline CDR1 reads SGHVS; CDR2 reads FNYEAQ.

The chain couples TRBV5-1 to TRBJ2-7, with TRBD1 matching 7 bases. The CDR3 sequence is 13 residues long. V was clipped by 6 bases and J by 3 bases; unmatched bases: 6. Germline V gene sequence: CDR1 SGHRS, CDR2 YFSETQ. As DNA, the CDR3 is TGCGCCAGCAATAAACAGGGGAGCTACGAGCAGTACTTC. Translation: CASNKQGSYEQYF.